This T cell receptor (beta chain) was sequenced in a study of T-cell reconstitution after alpha-beta-depleted transplantation in children. General study results and limits: Newly generated T cells supplied most T-cell counts and diversity one year post-transplant.

Unique molecular identifiers were incorporated into the prepared TCRbeta library. TCRdb re-called the PCR reads through MiXCR, storing one row per CDR3 protein. This sample has about 610,000 distinct CDR3 sequences, with more than 20% found just once. With respect to this clonotype: Antigen specificity is unknown.

The source material was PBMCs, sampled before TCRalphabeta/CD19-depleted stem cell transplant. This clonotype was obtained from a boy younger than two with Wiskott-Aldrich syndrome, due to receive a stem cell transplant.

CDR3 coding DNA: TGTGCCATCAGTGAGTCTAACAGGGGTTTTTACGAGCAGTACTTC. Translating it yields CAISESNRGFYEQYF. This chain connects TRBV10-3 to TRBJ2-7; 7 bases map to TRBD1. V was clipped by 0 bases and J by 4 bases; unmatched bases: 6. The CDR3 has 15 residues. Germline loops: CDR1 ENHRY, CDR2 SYGVKD.